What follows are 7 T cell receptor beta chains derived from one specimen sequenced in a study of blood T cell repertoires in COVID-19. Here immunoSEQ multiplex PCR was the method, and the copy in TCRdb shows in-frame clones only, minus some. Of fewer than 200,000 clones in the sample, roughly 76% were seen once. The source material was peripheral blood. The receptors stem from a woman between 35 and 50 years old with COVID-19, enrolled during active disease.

CDR3: CASNPPGDNSPLHF. CDR3 sequence (DNA): TGTGCCAGCAACCCCCCCGGTGATAATTCACCCCTCCACTTT. The chain uses TRBV28 and TRBJ1-6; D gene unclear. This CDR3 is 14 amino acids long. Germline CDR1 is MDHEN and CDR2 is SYDVKM. The V end was cut by 7 bases, the J end by 5 bases, with 12 bases between.

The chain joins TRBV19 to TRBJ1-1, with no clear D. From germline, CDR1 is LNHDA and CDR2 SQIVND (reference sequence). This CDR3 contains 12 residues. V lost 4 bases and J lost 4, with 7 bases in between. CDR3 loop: CASSTTVTEAFF. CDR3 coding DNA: TGTGCCAGTAGTACTACAGTCACTGAAGCTTTCTTT.

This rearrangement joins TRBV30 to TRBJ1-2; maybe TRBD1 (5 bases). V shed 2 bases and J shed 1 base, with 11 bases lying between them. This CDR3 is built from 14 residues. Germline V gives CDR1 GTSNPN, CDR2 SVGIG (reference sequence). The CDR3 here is CAWSIQTVNYGYTF. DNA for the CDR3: TGTGCCTGGAGTATCCAGACAGTTAACTATGGCTACACCTTC.

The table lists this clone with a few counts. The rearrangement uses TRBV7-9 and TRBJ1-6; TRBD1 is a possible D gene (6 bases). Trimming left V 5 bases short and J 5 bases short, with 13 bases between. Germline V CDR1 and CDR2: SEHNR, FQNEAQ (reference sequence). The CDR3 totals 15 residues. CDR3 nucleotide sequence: TGTGCCAGCAGCAACGGGGGGCTGGATAATTCACCCCTCCACTTT. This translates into CASSNGGLDNSPLHF.

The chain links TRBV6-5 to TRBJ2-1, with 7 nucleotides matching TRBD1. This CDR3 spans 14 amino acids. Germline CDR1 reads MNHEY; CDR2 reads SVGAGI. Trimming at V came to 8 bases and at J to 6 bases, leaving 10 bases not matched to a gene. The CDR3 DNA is TGTGCCAGCGCCCTCGGGACAGAACCCAATGAGCAGTTCTTC. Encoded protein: CASALGTEPNEQFF.

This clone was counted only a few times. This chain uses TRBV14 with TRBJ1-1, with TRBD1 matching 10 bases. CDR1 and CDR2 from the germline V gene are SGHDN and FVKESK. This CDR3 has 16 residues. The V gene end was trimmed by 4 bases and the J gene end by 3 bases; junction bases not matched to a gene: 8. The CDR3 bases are TGTGCCAGCAGCCTTTATGGGGGGACAGGGGACACTGAAGCTTTCTTT. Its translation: CASSLYGGTGDTEAFF.

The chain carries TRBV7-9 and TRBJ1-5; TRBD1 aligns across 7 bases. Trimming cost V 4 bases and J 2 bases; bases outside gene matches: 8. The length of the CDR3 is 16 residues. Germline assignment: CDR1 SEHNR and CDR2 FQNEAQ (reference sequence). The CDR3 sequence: CASSSTGDWGNQPQHF. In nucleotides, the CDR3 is TGTGCCAGCAGCTCTACAGGGGACTGGGGCAATCAGCCCCAGCATTTT.